This note documents a single TCR beta chain sequence. Its antigen is still unknown. V trimming: 5 bases; J trimming: 1 base; junction bases outside the gene matches: 8. Germline CDR1 SGHVS, CDR2 FQNEAQ. CDR3 length equals 16 residues. This entry comes from a study of vaccination and CD4 T cells after COVID-19. Study details: Overlapping peptides of the spike proteins of SARS-CoV-2, HCoV-NL63, HCoV-OC43 and HCoV-229E were used for cell stimulation. Control cultures received a CEFX pool, an HIV-1 Nef pool, or no peptide.

Notes on the study in general: Convalescent patients' median share of reactive clones seen only post-vaccination was about 87%.

Treatment specified: roughly nine-day PBMC culture with coronavirus spike peptide pools or control peptides (ViraFEST assay). At the Johns Hopkins FTIC core, DNA taken from cultured CD4+ T cells was sequenced by way of the Oncomine TCR Beta short-read assay. TCRdb re-called the PCR reads with MiXCR, one entry per CDR3 protein. The sample holds about 18,000 distinct CDR3 sequences, 58% seen once. This sequence was found in a human donor who had recovered from COVID-19. The sample was CD4+ T cells from blood, cultured in vitro, taken before SARS-CoV-2 vaccination. This chain joins TRBV7-8 and TRBJ2-3; 8 bases agree with TRBD2. CDR3 loop: CASSLSMRGGTDTQYF. In DNA form, the CDR3 reads TGTGCCAGCAGCCTGTCTATGCGGGGGGGCACAGATACGCAGTATTTT. The full variable domain, rest sourced from reference TRBV7-8 and TRBJ2-3, is GAGVSQSPRYKVAKRGQDVALRCDPISGHVSLFWYQQALGQGPEFLTYFQNEAQLDKSGLPSDRFFAERPEGSVSTLKIQRTQQEDSAVYLCASSLSMRGGTDTQYFGPGTRLTVL.